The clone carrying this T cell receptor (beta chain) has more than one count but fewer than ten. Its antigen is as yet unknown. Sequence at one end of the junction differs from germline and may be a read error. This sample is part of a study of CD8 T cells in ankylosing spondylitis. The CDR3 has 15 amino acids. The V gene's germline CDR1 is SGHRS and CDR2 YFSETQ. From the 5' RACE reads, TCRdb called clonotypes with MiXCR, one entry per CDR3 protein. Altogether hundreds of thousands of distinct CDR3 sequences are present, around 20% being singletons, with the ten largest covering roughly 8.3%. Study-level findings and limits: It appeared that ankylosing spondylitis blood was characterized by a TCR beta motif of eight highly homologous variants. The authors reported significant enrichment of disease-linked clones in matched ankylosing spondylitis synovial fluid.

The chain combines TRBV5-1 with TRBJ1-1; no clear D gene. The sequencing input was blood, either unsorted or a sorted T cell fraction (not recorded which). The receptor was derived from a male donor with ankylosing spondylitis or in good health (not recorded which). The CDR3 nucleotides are TGCGCCAGCAGATTGGCTTCGGGTTCGAACACTGAAGCTTTCTTT. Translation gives CASRLASGSNTEAFF.